A single sample gave rise to the 20 T cell receptor beta chains below, sequenced in a study of cytomegalovirus exposure and HLA in healthy donors. PCR employed 60 Vbeta and 13 Jbeta primers. Clones were read by immunoSEQ multiplex PCR, and TCRdb kept only the in-frame ones, dropping some. The sample's table shows 90,000 to 130,000 clones. The sequenced sample consisted of PBMCs. These receptors all stem from a man aged 35 to 55 in good health and CMV-seropositive.

This chain connects TRBV28 to TRBJ2-5, with TRBD1 as a possible D gene (7 bases). CDR3 size: 13 residues. V was clipped by 6 bases and J by 4 bases, with 12 bases between them. Germline CDR1 is MDHEN and CDR2 is SYDVKM. The CDR3 sequence is CASRAGGRETQYF. CDR3 bases: TGTGCCAGCAGAGCAGGGGGGCGAGAGACCCAGTACTTC.

The chain carries TRBV27 and TRBJ2-7, with 7 bases that match TRBD1. The CDR3 has 14 amino acids. CDR1 and CDR2 (germline): MNHEY, SMNVEV (reference sequence). With 5 bases clipped from V and 3 bases from J, the junction kept 7 bases outside the gene matches. DNA for the CDR3: TGTGCCAGCAGTCTATACAGGGGAAACTACGAGCAGTACTTC. The encoded protein is CASSLYRGNYEQYF.

V is TRBV6-5 and J is TRBJ2-5; D is uncertain. The CDR3 has 13 amino acids. Germline V gene sequence: CDR1 MNHEY, CDR2 SVGAGI. V was cut by 0 bases and J by 5 bases, with 7 bases left in between. CDR3 nucleotide sequence: TGTGCCAGCAGTTACTCTACGGGTGAGACCCAGTACTTC. Its protein product is CASSYSTGETQYF.

CDR3 DNA: TGCGCCAGCAGCCCGCGTTGGAGGGAGAGCACAGATACGCAGTATTTT. It codes for CASSPRWRESTDTQYF. The chain couples TRBV4-1 to TRBJ2-3; D might be TRBD2 (6 bases). V was cut by 4 bases and J by 0 bases, with 14 bases left in between. The CDR3 is 16 amino acids. The germline V gene encodes CDR1 MGHRA and CDR2 YSYEKL.

The chain couples TRBV7-2 to TRBJ2-2; 7 bases align to TRBD1. In germline, CDR1 is SGHTA, CDR2 FQGNSA. CDR3 length equals 15 residues. V dropped 2 bases and J dropped 0; count of bases not matched to a gene: 0. The CDR3 here is CASSLQGANTGELFF. The DNA for the CDR3 is TGTGCCAGCAGCTTACAGGGGGCGAACACCGGGGAGCTGTTTTTT.

CDR3 amino acids: CASSLGNTGRRPQHF. The CDR3 DNA follows: TGTGCCAGCAGCTTGGGTAATACAGGCCGGCGGCCCCAGCATTTT. This chain links TRBV13 with TRBJ1-5, with D possibly matching TRBD1 (5 bases). The germline V gene encodes CDR1 PRHDT and CDR2 FYEKMQ (reference sequence). CDR3 length equals 15 residues. The ends were cut back, 3 bases at V and 9 bases at J, with 18 bases in the middle.

The chain has TRBV5-1 and TRBJ2-7; 7 positions match TRBD2. J lost 5 bases, V lost 4 bases, and 6 bases had no gene match. This CDR3 is 13 amino acids long. Germline V gene data show CDR1 as SGHRS and CDR2 as YFSETQ. CDR3 in amino acids: CASSGEGIDEQYF. The CDR3 nucleotides are TGCGCCAGCAGCGGGGAGGGAATAGACGAGCAGTACTTC.

The chain employs TRBV4-3 and TRBJ2-3; D is perhaps TRBD2 (6 bases). Germline loops: CDR1 LGHNA, CDR2 YSLEER. The V gene lost 3 bases and the J gene lost 0 bases, with 13 bases spanning the gap. The CDR3 length is 16 residues. CDR3 sequence (DNA): TGCGCCAGCAGCCATCGGGCGGGGACTAGCACAGATACGCAGTATTTT. Its translation is CASSHRAGTSTDTQYF.

The chain employs TRBV4-3 and TRBJ2-6, with D unclear. The ends were cut back, 5 bases at V and 0 bases at J, with 11 bases in the middle. The CDR3 sequence is 16 residues long. CDR1 and CDR2 (germline): LGHNA, YSLEER. CDR3 loop: CASSGEASSGANVLTF. The CDR3 nucleotides are TGCGCCAGCAGCGGAGAAGCGAGCTCTGGGGCCAACGTCCTGACTTTC.

This chain uses TRBV5-4 with TRBJ2-1; 10 positions match TRBD2. The V and J ends lost 0 bases and 4 bases, in that order; junction bases with no gene match: 4. Germline V lookup: CDR1 SGHNT, CDR2 YYREEE (reference sequence). The CDR3 runs to 16 residues. The CDR3, as DNA: TGTGCCAGCAGCTTGGATGGACTAGCGGAATACAATGAGCAGTTCTTC. It specifies CASSLDGLAEYNEQFF.

The chain joins TRBV4-1 to TRBJ1-2, with a possible D match to TRBD1 (5 bases). Deletions cut 4 bases from V and 0 bases from J, with 12 bases between. CDR3 length: 15 amino acids. CDR1 is MGHRA, CDR2 YSYEKL, per germline. The CDR3 DNA is TGCGCCAGCAGCCTTGAGGGACTAACTAACTATGGCTACACCTTC. It codes for CASSLEGLTNYGYTF.

V usage is TRBV4-3 and J usage is TRBJ1-5, with 9 bases identical to TRBD1. Germline CDR1 and CDR2: LGHNA and YSLEER. With V trimmed by 1 base and J by 4 bases, 2 bases remained unmatched. This CDR3 spans 15 amino acids. The CDR3 region has the DNA TGCGCCAGCAGCCAAGGGACAGGGGTGAATCAGCCCCAGCATTTT. It codes for CASSQGTGVNQPQHF.

The rearrangement links TRBV11-3 to TRBJ2-5, with 8 nucleotides matching TRBD2. Germline CDR1 reads SGHNT; CDR2 reads YENEEA. The CDR3 sequence is 14 residues long. Trimming cost V 5 bases and J 5 bases; bases outside gene matches: 7. CDR3 DNA sequence: TGTGCCAGCAGCCCGGGGGGGGACCCGGAGACCCAGTACTTC. Protein product: CASSPGGDPETQYF.

The V gene is TRBV9, the J gene TRBJ2-3; D gene uncertain. The CDR3 contains 11 residues. Germline CDR1 and CDR2: SGDLS and YYNGEE. The ends were cut back, 0 bases at V and 7 bases at J, with 3 bases in the middle. The CDR3 DNA follows: TGTGCCAGCAGCGTAGCAAATACGCAGTATTTT. Its translation is CASSVANTQYF.

V and J are TRBV9 and TRBJ2-5, with D possibly matching TRBD2 (6 bases). The CDR3 loop spans 16 amino acids. Germline CDR1 SGDLS, CDR2 YYNGEE. V was pared by 0 bases and J by 4 bases, with 16 bases between. In nucleotides, the CDR3 is TGTGCCAGCAGCGTAGAATTCGGGAGTTCTGGAGAGACCCAGTACTTC. Its protein is CASSVEFGSSGETQYF.

CDR3 nucleotide sequence: TGTGCCAGCAGACTCAGGGGGGAGCTGTTTTTT. It translates to CASRLRGELFF. The chain carries TRBV25-1 and TRBJ2-2; D is ambiguous. The CDR3 runs 11 residues. Deletions cut 6 bases from V and 8 bases from J, with 7 bases between. Germline V gene lookup returns CDR1 MGHDK and CDR2 SYGVNS.

This chain uses TRBV28 with TRBJ2-7, with unresolved D. With 7 bases removed from V and 7 bases from J, the gap between germline ends came to 20 bases. This CDR3 comprises 14 residues. Germline values: CDR1 MDHEN, CDR2 SYDVKM. CDR3 in DNA: TGTGCCAGCAAACCTCGCCAGCGTCTCGGGGAGCAGTACTTC. Protein product: CASKPRQRLGEQYF.

The rearrangement uses TRBV27 and TRBJ2-3, with TRBD2 matching over 10 bases. Per the germline V gene, CDR1 is MNHEY and CDR2 is SMNVEV (reference sequence). Losses at the gene ends were 4 bases for V and 4 bases for J; bases not matched to a gene: 5. The CDR3 consists of 15 residues. In nucleotides, the CDR3 is TGTGCCAGCAGTTCCTCTAGCGGGAGTGCAGATACGCAGTATTTT. The encoded protein is CASSSSSGSADTQYF.

This chain links TRBV4-3 with TRBJ1-1, with 10 positions matching TRBD1. The CDR3 has 17 residues. Germline-derived CDR1 and CDR2 are LGHNA and YSLEER. Unmatched junction bases numbered 9, after V lost 5 bases and J lost 0 bases. This CDR3 reads CASSVSTGGGLNTEAFF. CDR3 coding DNA: TGCGCCAGCAGCGTGTCGACAGGGGGCGGATTGAACACTGAAGCTTTCTTT.

The chain links TRBV5-1 to TRBJ2-2; a possible D gene is TRBD2 (6 bases). In germline, CDR1 is SGHRS, CDR2 YFSETQ. V was cut by 1 base and J by 7 bases, with 14 bases left in between. The CDR3 is 15 amino acids. CDR3 amino acids: CASSLSGEGHGELFF. As DNA, the CDR3 is TGCGCCAGCAGCTTGTCGGGGGAAGGCCACGGGGAGCTGTTTTTT.